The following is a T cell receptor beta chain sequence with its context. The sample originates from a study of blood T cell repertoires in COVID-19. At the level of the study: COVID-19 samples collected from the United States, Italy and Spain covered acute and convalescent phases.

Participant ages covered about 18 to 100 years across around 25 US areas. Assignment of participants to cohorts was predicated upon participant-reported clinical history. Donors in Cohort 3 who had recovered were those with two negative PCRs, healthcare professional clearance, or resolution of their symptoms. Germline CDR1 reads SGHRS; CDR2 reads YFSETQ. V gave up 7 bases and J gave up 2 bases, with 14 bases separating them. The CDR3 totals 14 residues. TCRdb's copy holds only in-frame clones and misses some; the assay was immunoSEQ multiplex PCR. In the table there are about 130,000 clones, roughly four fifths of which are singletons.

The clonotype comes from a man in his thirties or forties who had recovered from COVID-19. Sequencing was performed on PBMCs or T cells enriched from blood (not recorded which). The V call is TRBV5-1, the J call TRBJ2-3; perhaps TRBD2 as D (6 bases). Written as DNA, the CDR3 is TGCGCCAGCGGCCCGGGACTGAACACAGATACGCAGTATTTT. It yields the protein CASGPGLNTDTQYF. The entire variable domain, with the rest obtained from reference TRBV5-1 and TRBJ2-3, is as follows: KAGVTQTPRYLIKTRGQQVTLSCSPISGHRSVSWYQQTPGQGLQFLFEYFSETQRNKGNFPGRFSGRQFSNSRSEMNVSTLELGDSALYLCASGPGLNTDTQYFGPGTRLTVL.